This entry describes one T cell receptor beta chain. Its cognate antigen is unknown. All of the isolated RNA was reverse transcribed, so expressed TCRB transcripts were sequenced. Naive, central memory and regulatory T cell samples averaged roughly 3.6 million immunoSEQ reads each. The assay was immunoSEQ multiplex PCR, and TCRdb's table has in-frame clones only and misses some. The sample lists roughly 350,000 clones; approximately 9.9% were seen once. This specimen comes from a study of beta chain features in type 1 diabetes. Study-level findings and limits: Patients' naive, central memory and Treg TCRB repertoires seemed closer to one another than those of healthy donors. cDNA sequencing could over-represent cells with high TCR expression.

The V gene lost 3 bases and the J gene lost 2 bases, with 16 bases spanning the gap. Germline V gene sequence: CDR1 SGDLS, CDR2 YYNGEE. This CDR3 spans 16 amino acids. The sequenced material came from naive CD4+ T cells from blood. This chain uses TRBV9 with TRBJ2-3; TRBD1 is a possible D gene (5 bases). The sequence derives from a woman in her twenties or thirties in good health. CDR3 loop: CASSAHDSSSTDTQYF. The CDR3 nucleotides read TGTGCCAGCAGCGCCCACGACAGCTCTTCCACAGATACGCAGTATTTT.